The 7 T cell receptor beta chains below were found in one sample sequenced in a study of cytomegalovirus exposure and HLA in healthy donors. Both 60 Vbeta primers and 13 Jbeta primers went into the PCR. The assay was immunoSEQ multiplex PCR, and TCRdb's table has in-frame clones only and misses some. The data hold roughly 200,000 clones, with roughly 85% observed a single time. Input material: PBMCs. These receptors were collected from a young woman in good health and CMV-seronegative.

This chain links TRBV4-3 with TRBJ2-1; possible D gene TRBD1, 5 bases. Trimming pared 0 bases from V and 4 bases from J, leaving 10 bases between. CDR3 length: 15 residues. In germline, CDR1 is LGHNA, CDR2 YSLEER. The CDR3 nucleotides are TGCGCCAGCAGCCAAGACGTAGGGGTTTACAATGAGCAGTTCTTC. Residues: CASSQDVGVYNEQFF.

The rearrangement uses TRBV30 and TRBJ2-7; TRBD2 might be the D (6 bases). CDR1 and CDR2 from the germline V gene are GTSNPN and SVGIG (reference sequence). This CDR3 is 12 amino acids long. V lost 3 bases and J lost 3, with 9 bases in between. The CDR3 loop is CAWSGGVYEQYF. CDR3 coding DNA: TGTGCCTGGAGCGGGGGTGTCTACGAGCAGTACTTC.

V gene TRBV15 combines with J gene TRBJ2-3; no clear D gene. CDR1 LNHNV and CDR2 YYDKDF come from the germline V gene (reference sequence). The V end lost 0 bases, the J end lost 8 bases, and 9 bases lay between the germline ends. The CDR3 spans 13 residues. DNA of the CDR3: TGTGCCACCAGCAGAGATCTGGCAACTACGCAGTATTTT. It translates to CATSRDLATTQYF.

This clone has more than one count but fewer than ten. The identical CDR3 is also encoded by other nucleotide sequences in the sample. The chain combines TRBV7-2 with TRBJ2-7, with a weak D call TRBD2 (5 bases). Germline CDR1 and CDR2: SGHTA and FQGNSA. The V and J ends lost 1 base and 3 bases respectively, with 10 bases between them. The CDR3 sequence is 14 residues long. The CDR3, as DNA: TGTGCCAGCAGCTTAGGGCCAACTAGCTACGAGCAGTACGTC. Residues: CASSLGPTSYEQYV.

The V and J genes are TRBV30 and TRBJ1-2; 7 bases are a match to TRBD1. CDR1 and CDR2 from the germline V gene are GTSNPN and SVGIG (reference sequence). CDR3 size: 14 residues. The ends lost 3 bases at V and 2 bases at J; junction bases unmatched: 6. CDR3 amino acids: CAWSRDSPNYGYTF. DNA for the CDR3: TGTGCCTGGAGCCGGGACAGTCCGAACTATGGCTACACCTTC.

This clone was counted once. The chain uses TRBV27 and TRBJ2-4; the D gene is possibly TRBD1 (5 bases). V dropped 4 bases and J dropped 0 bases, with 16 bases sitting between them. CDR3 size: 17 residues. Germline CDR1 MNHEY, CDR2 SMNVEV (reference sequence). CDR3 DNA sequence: TGTGCCAGCAGTTCGAAACAGGCCTTAATAGCCAAAAACATTCAGTACTTC. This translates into CASSSKQALIAKNIQYF.

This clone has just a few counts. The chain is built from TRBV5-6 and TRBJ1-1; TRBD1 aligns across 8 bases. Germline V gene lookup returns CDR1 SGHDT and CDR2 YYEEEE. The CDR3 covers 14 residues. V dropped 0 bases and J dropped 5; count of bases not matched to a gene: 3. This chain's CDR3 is CASSLGRGLTEAFF. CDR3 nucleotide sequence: TGTGCCAGCAGCTTGGGCAGGGGGCTGACTGAAGCTTTCTTT.